This T cell receptor beta chain came from a study of blood T cell repertoires in COVID-19. Study context: In each case, the material was cDNA or gDNA derived from T cells, B-cell-depleted T cells, or PBMCs.

The germline V gene encodes CDR1 SGHRS and CDR2 YFSETQ. The length of the CDR3 is 14 residues. Trimming removed 4 bases from V and 5 bases from J; junction bases left unmatched: 4. Original methodology: Using reference gene primer amplification, nucleated cell counts were estimated. Produced via immunoSEQ multiplex PCR; TCRdb's table is partial and in-frame only. For V, J and clone size, that table is used; D and trimming come from the DNA. The sample has 150,000 or so clones, 87% seen once. Sequences were obtained from peripheral blood. The chain joins TRBV5-1 to TRBJ1-1, with 11 bases identical to TRBD1. This receptor was obtained from a man at least 80 years old with acute or convalescent COVID-19. Here the CDR3 DNA reads TGCGCCAGCAGCGCCGGGACAGGGGGAACTGAAGCTTTCTTT. Residues: CASSAGTGGTEAFF.